One and the same sample provided the 7 T cell receptor beta chains below, sequenced in a study. In TCRdb, the RT-PCR reads were re-called with MiXCR into one record per CDR3 protein. This sample has 550,000 to 750,000 distinct CDR3 sequences, with 14% found just once. The sample comprised memory CD4+ T cells from blood. Source of these receptors: a female donor in good health, serving as a healthy control.

This clonotype was recorded a few times. The chain joins TRBV6-1 to TRBJ1-2; no firm D call. CDR1 MNHNS and CDR2 SASEGT come from the germline V gene. V lost 10 bases to trimming and J lost 2 bases, with 14 bases between them. There are 13 residues in the CDR3. The CDR3 bases are TGTGCCATCTCTGGAGGAGCGAACTATGGCTACACCTTC. This translates into CAISGGANYGYTF.

V usage is TRBV12-3 or TRBV12-4 and J usage is TRBJ1-5; D is ambiguous. The CDR3 extends over 15 amino acids. V lost 3 bases and J lost 5, with 14 bases in between. The CDR3 nucleotides are TGTGCCAGCAGTTTCCTCCAGGCTGCAGATCAGCCCCAGCATTTT. This sequence encodes CASSFLQAADQPQHF.

This clonotype was seen at least ten times. The chain carries TRBV20-1 and TRBJ1-1; D not resolved. The V end was cut by 1 base, the J end by 0 bases, with 6 bases between. The length of the CDR3 is 13 residues. Germline CDR1 reads DFQATT; CDR2 reads SNEGSKA (reference sequence). CDR3 amino acids: CSARVPVNTEAFF. The CDR3 nucleotides are TGCAGTGCTAGAGTTCCGGTGAACACTGAAGCTTTCTTT.

At least ten counts were recorded for this clonotype. DNA for the CDR3: TGTGCCAGCAGTTACTCAGGCACAGGGGGAGTGAGGGAGCAGTACTTC. This translates into CASSYSGTGGVREQYF. The chain carries TRBV6-5 and TRBJ2-7; 8 bases agree with TRBD1. Germline V gene data show CDR1 as MNHEY and CDR2 as SVGAGI. The CDR3 sequence is 16 residues long. The J segment lost 7 bases and the V segment lost 0 bases, leaving 11 bases of the junction unmatched.

The chain recombines TRBV20-1 with TRBJ1-2; tentative D call: TRBD1 (6 bases). The germline V and J ends were trimmed by 0 bases and 4 bases, with 15 bases remaining between them. From germline, CDR1 is DFQATT and CDR2 SNEGSKA (reference sequence). This CDR3 contains 15 residues. CDR3 nucleotide sequence: TGCAGTGCTAGAGATCGGCAGGGGAGGGGCTATGGCTACACCTTC. It encodes CSARDRQGRGYGYTF.

CDR3 amino acids: CASSEVGQVNTEAFF. The CDR3 DNA is TGTGCCAGCAGTGAAGTAGGCCAAGTCAACACTGAAGCTTTCTTT. V is TRBV6-1 and J is TRBJ1-1, with unresolved D. Germline values: CDR1 MNHNS, CDR2 SASEGT. The CDR3 extends over 15 amino acids. Trimming cost V 1 base and J 2 bases, with 11 bases left between them.

This clonotype was picked up a small number of times. CDR3 protein: CSARDTTNEKLFF. CDR3 nucleotide sequence: TGCAGTGCTAGGGACACAACTAATGAAAAACTGTTTTTT. This rearrangement joins TRBV20-1 to TRBJ1-4, with a possible D match to TRBD1 (5 bases). Trimming removed 3 bases at V and 0 bases at J, with 5 bases between. This CDR3 has 13 residues. Germline V CDR1 and CDR2: DFQATT, SNEGSKA (reference sequence).